This TCR beta chain was obtained from a study of cytomegalovirus exposure and HLA in healthy donors. Between the trimmed V and J ends, which lost 0 bases and 0 bases, there was a span of 6 bases. Germline V gives CDR1 GTSNPN, CDR2 SVGIG (reference sequence). The CDR3 extends over 14 amino acids. 60 Vbeta and 13 Jbeta primers were used in PCR. Some clones are missing from TCRdb's copy, which holds only in-frame ones; the method was immunoSEQ multiplex PCR. The sample has approximately 210,000 clones, 79% seen once; the top ten hold over 1.5%. General study results and limits: Presence/absence results assume similar sequencing depth per donor, which may not hold.

Each of the donors was a healthy bone marrow donor. This clone was seen a few times. Its antigen is undetermined. Sequenced input: PBMCs. The chain recombines TRBV30 with TRBJ1-5; TRBD1 might be the D (5 bases). The clonotype was recovered from a girl between 10 and 17 years old in good health and CMV-seropositive. Written as DNA, the CDR3 is TGTGCCTGGAGTGTACAGGATAGCAATCAGCCCCAGCATTTT. Its translation: CAWSVQDSNQPQHF.